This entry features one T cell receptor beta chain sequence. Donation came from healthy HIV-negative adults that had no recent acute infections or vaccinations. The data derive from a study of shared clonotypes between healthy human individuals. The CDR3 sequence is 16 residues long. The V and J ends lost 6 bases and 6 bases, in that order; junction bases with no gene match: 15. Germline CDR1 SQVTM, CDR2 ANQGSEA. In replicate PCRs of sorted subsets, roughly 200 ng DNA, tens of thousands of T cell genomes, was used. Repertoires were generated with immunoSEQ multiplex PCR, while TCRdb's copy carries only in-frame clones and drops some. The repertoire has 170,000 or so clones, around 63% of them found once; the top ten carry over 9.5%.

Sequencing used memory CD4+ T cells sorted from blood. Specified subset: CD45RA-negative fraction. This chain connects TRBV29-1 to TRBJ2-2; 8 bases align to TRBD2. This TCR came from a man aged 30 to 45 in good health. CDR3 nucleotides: TGCAGCGTCTCCCAGTACGGGGGGGGCTTCCCCGGGGAGCTGTTTTTT. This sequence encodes CSVSQYGGGFPGELFF.